This TCR beta chain was found in a study of post-analysis software for immune sequencing data (dated by TCRdb to the mid-2010s). Background on the whole study: Recorded disease courses included relapsing-remitting, secondary progressive and progressive-relapsing multiple sclerosis, with some patients lacking subtype annotation. A subset of samples was prepared in parallel using single-end sample barcoding, then pooled and co-amplified after Illumina adapter ligation. The patient repertoires were compared against approximately ten previously published healthy control repertoires obtained from donors aged about 6 to 25 years. On the study overall, not on this receptor specifically: Multiple sclerosis patients had significantly lower normalized Chao1 diversity than controls, a result that suggests substantial peripheral T-cell clonal expansion. Significantly higher frequencies in patients than in controls were found for five TRBV segments, including TRBV5-6, TRBV5-1 and TRBV20-1. The control group was slightly older than the multiple sclerosis patient group. Direct clustering with F measure revealed strong co-clustering of samples prepared in the same batch, which led to a batch-effect correction.

This clonotype was picked up a small number of times. Its antigen is not yet known. No much larger clone exists at a distance of one base, and base qualities are not known. Library preparation used PCR. Sequencing relied on an Illumina HiSeq 2500. To reduce PCR and sequencing biases, unique molecular identifiers were incorporated into the TCR beta cDNA libraries. Roughly 500,000 cDNA molecules were obtained for every 1 to 10 million input T cells, so each molecule roughly corresponded to one T cell. The patient libraries were prepared and sequenced using the same protocol as the earlier healthy control dataset. Within a given batch, samples were prepared together, multiplexed and sequenced on the same HiSeq lane. Per the source publication's procedure: Raw barcoded reads were processed with MIGEC, discarding single-read molecular identifier groups before consensus assembly and CDR3 extraction. Clonotype tables were post-analysed with VDJtools, and diversity was normalized by down-sampling all datasets to the smallest sample size. To correct batch-related cross-sample contamination, repertoire overlap clustering matched CDR3 amino acid sequences but not nucleotide sequences. The public reads were run again by TCRdb, first through fastp at Q25 and then through MiXCR, and only productive beta chains were kept. CDR3 protein duplicates are merged, each entry listing the most common genes and DNA. These V and J calls rely on TCRdb rather than the paper's analysis. For this sample there are about 800,000 distinct CDR3 sequences; approximately 30% appear just once. The ten largest account for 0.55% to 0.65% of the sample.

V drops 0 bases and J drops 8 bases, leaving 10 bases in between. The germline V gene encodes CDR1 DFQATT and CDR2 SNEGSKA (reference sequence). From its cysteine to its phenylalanine, the CDR3 spans 13 amino acids. CDR3 DNA only is kept here, 39 bases in frame from base 1. To demonstrate the VDJtools post-analysis software, the study profiled TCR beta repertoires from the peripheral blood of about 13 young patients with multiple sclerosis. The patients with multiple sclerosis were children and adolescents between roughly 6 and 17 years of age. This clonotype was sampled from a girl aged 10 to 17 with multiple sclerosis. The V and J segments used are TRBV20-1 and TRBJ1-4, and perhaps TRBD1 as D gene, on 5 matching bases. Input material: blood. The sequenced DNA is TGCAGTGCTAGAGATGGGGGATTGGAAAAACTGTTTTTT. Its protein reads: CSARDGGLEKLFF.